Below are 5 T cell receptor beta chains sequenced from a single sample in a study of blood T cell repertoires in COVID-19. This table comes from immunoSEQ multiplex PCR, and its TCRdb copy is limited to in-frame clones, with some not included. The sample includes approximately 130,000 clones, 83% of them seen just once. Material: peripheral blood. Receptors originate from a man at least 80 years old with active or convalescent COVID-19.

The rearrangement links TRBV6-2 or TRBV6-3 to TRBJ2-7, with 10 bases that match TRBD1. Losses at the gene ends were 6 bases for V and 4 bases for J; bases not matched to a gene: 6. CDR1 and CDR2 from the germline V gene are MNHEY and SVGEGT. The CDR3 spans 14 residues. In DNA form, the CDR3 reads TGTGCCAGCAGCAAGGGACAGGGGCGTTACGAGCAGTACTTC. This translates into CASSKGQGRYEQYF.

CDR3 DNA: TGTGCTAGTGGTTTGGGTAGAGGCGTTAATGAAAAACTGTTTTTT. Translated: CASGLGRGVNEKLFF. The rearrangement links TRBV12-5 to TRBJ1-4; D gene unclear. V was trimmed by 1 base and J by 4 bases, leaving 10 bases between them. Germline V lookup: CDR1 LGHNT, CDR2 FRNRAP. The CDR3 spans 15 residues. The full variable domain, in which reference TRBV12-5 and TRBJ1-4 provide the parts outside the CDR3, is DARVTQTPRHKVTEMGQEVTMRCQPILGHNTVFWYRQTMMQGLELLAYFRNRAPLDDSGMPKDRFSAEMPDATLATLKIQPSEPRDSAVYFCASGLGRGVNEKLFFGSGTQLSVL.

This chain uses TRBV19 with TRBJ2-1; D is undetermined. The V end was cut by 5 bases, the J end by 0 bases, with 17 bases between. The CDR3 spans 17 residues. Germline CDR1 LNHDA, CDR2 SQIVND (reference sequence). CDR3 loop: CASSLTSGQNSYNEQFF. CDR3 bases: TGTGCCAGTAGTTTAACTTCTGGGCAGAACTCCTACAATGAGCAGTTCTTC.

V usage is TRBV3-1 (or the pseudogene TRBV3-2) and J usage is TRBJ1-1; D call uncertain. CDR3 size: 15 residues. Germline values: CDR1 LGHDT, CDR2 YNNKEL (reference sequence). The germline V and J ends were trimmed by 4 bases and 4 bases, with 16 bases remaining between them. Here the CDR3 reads CASSPQWSQTTEAFF. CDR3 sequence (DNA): TGTGCCAGCAGCCCCCAGTGGTCCCAAACCACTGAAGCTTTCTTT.

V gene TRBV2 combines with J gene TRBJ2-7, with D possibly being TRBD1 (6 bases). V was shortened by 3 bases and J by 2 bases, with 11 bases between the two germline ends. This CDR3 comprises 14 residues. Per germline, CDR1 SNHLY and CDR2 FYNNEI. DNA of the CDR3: TGTGCCAGCAGTGATCCCCAGGGGACCTACGAGCAGTACTTC. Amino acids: CASSDPQGTYEQYF.